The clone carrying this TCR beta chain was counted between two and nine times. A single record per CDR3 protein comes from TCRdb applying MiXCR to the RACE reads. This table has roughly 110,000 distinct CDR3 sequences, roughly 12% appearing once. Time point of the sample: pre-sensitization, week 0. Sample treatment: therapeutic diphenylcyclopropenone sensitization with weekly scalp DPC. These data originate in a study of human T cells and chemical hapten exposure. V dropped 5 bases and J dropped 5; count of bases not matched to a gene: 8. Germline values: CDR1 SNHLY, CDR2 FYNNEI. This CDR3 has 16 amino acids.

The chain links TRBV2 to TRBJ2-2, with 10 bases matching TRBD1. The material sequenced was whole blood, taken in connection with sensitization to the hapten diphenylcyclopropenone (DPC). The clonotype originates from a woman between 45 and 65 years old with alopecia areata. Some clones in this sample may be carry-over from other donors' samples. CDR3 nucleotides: TGTGCCAGCAGTATCCAAGGACAGGGGGTGACCGGGGAGCTGTTTTTT. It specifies CASSIQGQGVTGELFF.